This T cell receptor beta chain was profiled in a study of vaccination and CD4 T cells after COVID-19. As for this clonotype: Its antigen is currently unknown.

Treatment denoted: roughly 11-day PBMC culture with coronavirus spike peptide pools or control peptides (ViraFEST assay). With peptide pools, ViraFEST first expanded antigen-specific T cells and afterwards sequenced their TCRs. March to December 2020 was the span of positive PCR dates, which predated US Alpha, Beta and Delta variants. Sequencing of cultured CD4+ T cell DNA used the Oncomine TCR Beta short-read assay. Cultures of CD4+ T cells served as the source for extracting genomic DNA. A single record per CDR3 protein comes from TCRdb applying MiXCR to the PCR reads. Of around 20,000 distinct CDR3 sequences listed, 50% are singletons. Notes on the study in general: Counts of SARS-CoV-2-reactive clonotypes had a median that went from roughly 22 to 38, a nonsignificant change.

This sequence was found in a human donor who had recovered from COVID-19. The sample taken for sequencing was CD4+ T cells from blood, cultured in vitro.

The CDR3 DNA reads as TGTGCCAGCTCACCAGCTGCGAGCGGGCAAAACATTCAGTACTTC. It encodes CASSPAASGQNIQYF. The rearrangement joins TRBV18 to TRBJ2-4; TRBD2 is a possible D gene (6 bases). The CDR3 has 15 residues. V was cut by 2 bases and J by 5 bases, with 13 bases left in between. Germline loops: CDR1 KGHSH, CDR2 LQKENI.